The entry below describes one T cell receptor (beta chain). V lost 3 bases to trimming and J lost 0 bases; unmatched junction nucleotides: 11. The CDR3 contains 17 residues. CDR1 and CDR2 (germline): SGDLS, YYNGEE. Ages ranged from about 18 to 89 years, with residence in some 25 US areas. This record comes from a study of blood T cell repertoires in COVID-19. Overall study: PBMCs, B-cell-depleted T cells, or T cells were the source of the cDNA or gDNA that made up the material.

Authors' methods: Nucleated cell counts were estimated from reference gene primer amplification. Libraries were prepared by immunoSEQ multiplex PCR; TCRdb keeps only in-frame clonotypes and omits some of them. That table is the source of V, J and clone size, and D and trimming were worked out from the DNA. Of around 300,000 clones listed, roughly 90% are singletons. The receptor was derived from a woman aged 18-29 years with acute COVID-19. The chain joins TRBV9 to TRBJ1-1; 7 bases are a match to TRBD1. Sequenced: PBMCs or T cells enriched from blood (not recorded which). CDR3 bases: TGTGCCAGCAGCGCCAGAGGGGGCCGCACCTTGAACACTGAAGCTTTCTTT. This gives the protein CASSARGGRTLNTEAFF.